This entry features one T cell receptor (beta chain) sequence. MiXCR was run by TCRdb on the 5' RACE reads, yielding one entry per CDR3 protein. The sample records fewer than 250,000 distinct CDR3 sequences, more than 25% being singletons. This record belongs to a study of CD8 T cells in ankylosing spondylitis. The sequenced material came from blood, either unsorted or a sorted T cell fraction (not recorded which). The TCR sequence derives from a male donor with ankylosing spondylitis or in good health (not recorded which).

CDR3 protein: CASSQDSATEAFF. Here the CDR3 DNA reads TGCGCCAGCAGCCAAGATTCGGCCACTGAAGCTTTCTTT. V usage is TRBV4-3 and J usage is TRBJ1-1, with D hard to call. This CDR3 is 13 amino acids long. Trimming left V 0 bases short and J 4 bases short, with 6 bases between. Germline V lookup: CDR1 LGHNA, CDR2 YSLEER.